A selection of T cell receptor beta chains follows, all from one sample in a study of T cells in Graves' hyperthyroidism and ophthalmopathy. Each CDR3 protein is one row after TCRdb ran MiXCR on the multiplex PCR reads. This sample has roughly 61,000 distinct CDR3 sequences, with roughly 50% found just once. Sequencing was carried out using blood. Every receptor here comes from a woman aged 55-70 years with Graves' ophthalmopathy. CDR3s include the opening cysteine and the closing phenylalanine or tryptophan. The D gene is left open where the match is weak. Clone size is stated in some rows and not others, as once, few, many or a class when expanded.

CDR3 protein	CDR3 DNA	D gene	J gene	V gene	clone size
CASGRGATDTQYF	TGTGCCAGCGGGAGGGGAGCCACAGATACGCAGTATTTT	TRBD2	TRBJ2-3	TRBV7-7	many
CASSPRDSGYGYTF	TGTGCCAGCAGCCCCCGGGACAGCGGCTATGGCTACACCTTC	TRBD1	TRBJ1-2	TRBV7-3	NA
CASSLVGSLNSPLHF	TGTGCCAGCAGCTTAGTTGGCAGCCTTAATTCACCCCTCCACTTT	NA	TRBJ1-6	TRBV7-3	NA
CASSLAWGGTEAFF	TGCGCCAGCAGCTTGGCCTGGGGAGGAACTGAAGCTTTCTTT	NA	TRBJ1-1	TRBV5-1	many
CAWRLQGQGAGAVEQYF	TGTGCCTGGAGGCTACAGGGACAGGGGGCCGGGGCGGTCGAGCAGTACTTC	TRBD1	TRBJ2-7	TRBV30	few
CAISDPPGLAGGPQYF	TGTGCCATCAGTGACCCGCCGGGACTAGCGGGAGGGCCGCAGTATTTT	TRBD2	TRBJ2-3	TRBV10-3	once
CASSPTGQDQPQHF	TGTGCCAGCAGCCCCACGGGACAAGATCAGCCCCAGCATTTT	NA	TRBJ1-5	TRBV3-1	many
CASSSGTGDYEQYF	TGTGCCAGCAGCTCGGGGACAGGCGACTACGAGCAGTACTTC	TRBD1	TRBJ2-7	TRBV6-5	many
CASSLSQLNGYTF	TGCGCCAGCAGCTTGTCACAGCTCAATGGCTACACCTTC	NA	TRBJ1-2	TRBV5-1	many
CATRGGGGGKLFF	TGTGCCACACGAGGGGGAGGGGGGGGAAAACTGTTTTTT	NA	TRBJ1-4	TRBV25-1	NA
CASRQGRGGEDDRETQYF	TGTGCCAGCAGGCAAGGGAGGGGCGGGGAAGACGATCGGGAGACCCAGTACTTC	TRBD2	TRBJ2-5	TRBV11-2	NA
CASSQGTVWSGELFF	TGTGCCAGCAGCCAAGGGACTGTCTGGTCCGGGGAGCTGTTTTTT	NA	TRBJ2-2	TRBV9	NA
CASSERLLPHNSPLHF	TGTGCCAGCAGTGAAAGACTTCTCCCACATAATTCACCCCTCCACTTT	NA	TRBJ1-6	TRBV2	NA
CSALGTSADTQYF	TGCAGTGCTCTCGGGACTAGCGCAGATACGCAGTATTTT	TRBD2	TRBJ2-3	TRBV20-1	NA
CASSLGGTYNGQFF	TGTGCCAGCAGCTTGGGTGGGACCTATAATGGGCAGTTCTTC	NA	TRBJ2-1	TRBV5-5	once
CSAVPGGVPYEHF	TGCAGTGCCGTTCCAGGGGGAGTCCCCTACGAGCATTTT	TRBD1	TRBJ1-5	TRBV20-1	NA
CASSLVGANTEAFF	TGTGCCAGCAGCTTAGTAGGGGCGAACACTGAAGCTTTCTTT	NA	TRBJ1-1	TRBV7-2	NA
CSALAGVRVSGNTEQFF	TGCAGTGCTCTCGCTGGAGTAAGGGTCTCTGGAAACACTGAGCAGTTCTTC	NA	TRBJ2-1	TRBV20-1	NA
CASSDGGTSGYTF	TGTGCCAGCAGCGATGGCGGGACATCGGGCTACACCTTC	NA	TRBJ1-2	TRBV9	many
CASRRDGNEKLFF	TGTGCCAGCAGGCGGGACGGTAATGAAAAACTGTTTTTT	NA	TRBJ1-4	TRBV2	many
CASSQTGGATGEQFF	TGTGCCAGCAGCCAGACAGGGGGCGCAACGGGTGAGCAGTTCTTC	TRBD1	TRBJ2-1	TRBV7-3	NA
CASSEVQGASEQYF	TGCGCCAGCAGTGAGGTTCAGGGGGCGTCCGAGCAGTACTTC	TRBD1	TRBJ2-7	TRBV10-1	NA